The 5 T cell receptor beta chains given below trace back to one sample, sequenced in a study of blood T cells in healthy people across ages. The second PCR ran about 6 to 11 cycles with a sample-barcoded 5' primer and J-beta primers. TCRdb fed the 5' RACE reads into MiXCR, producing one record per CDR3 protein. The sample shows about 720,000 distinct CDR3 sequences, about a fifth of them seen only once. The sample taken for sequencing was blood. These receptors were taken from a man between 65 and 85 years old in good health.

V gene TRBV11-3 combines with J gene TRBJ2-1; TRBD2 matches at 10 bases. After removal of 0 bases from V and 2 bases from J, the junction contained 7 bases not matched to a gene. The length of the CDR3 is 18 residues. In germline, CDR1 is SGHNT, CDR2 YENEEA. CDR3 bases: TGTGCCAGCAGCTTAGATGTATCTAGCGGGAGAACCTACAATGAGCAGTTCTTC. Translating gives CASSLDVSSGRTYNEQFF.

This clonotype was seen at least ten times. V gene TRBV28 combines with J gene TRBJ1-1; D gene ambiguous. Trimming cost V 0 bases and J 1 base, with 3 bases left between them. CDR1 and CDR2 (germline): MDHEN, SYDVKM. The CDR3 spans 13 residues. CDR3: CASSLWANTEAFF. CDR3 sequence (DNA): TGTGCCAGCAGTTTATGGGCGAACACTGAAGCTTTCTTT.

This clonotype was recorded a few times. The chain couples TRBV5-1 to TRBJ2-1; 7 bases agree with TRBD2. Germline assignment: CDR1 SGHRS and CDR2 YFSETQ. V was clipped by 0 bases and J by 7 bases; unmatched bases: 4. This CDR3 is built from 14 residues. This CDR3 is CASSLAWGGNEQFF. CDR3 DNA sequence: TGCGCCAGCAGCTTGGCGTGGGGGGGGAATGAGCAGTTCTTC.

In its sample, this clonotype was seen a few times. V and J are TRBV7-9 and TRBJ2-1; 7 bases line up with TRBD1. The V gene's germline CDR1 is SEHNR and CDR2 FQNEAQ (reference sequence). This CDR3 spans 14 amino acids. After removal of 2 bases from V and 8 bases from J, the junction contained 6 bases not matched to a gene. CDR3: CASSLRGTAYEQFF. In nucleotides, the CDR3 is TGTGCCAGCAGCTTAAGGGGGACAGCCTATGAGCAGTTCTTC.

This clonotype was observed a handful of times. The chain employs TRBV7-8 and TRBJ2-5; 11 nucleotides agree with TRBD2. The CDR3 length is 15 residues. CDR1 and CDR2 (germline): SGHVS, FQNEAQ. Trimming removed 5 bases from V and 5 bases from J; junction bases left unmatched: 7. CDR3 protein: CASSIRLAGRETQYF. The CDR3 DNA sequence: TGTGCCAGCAGCATAAGACTAGCGGGGAGGGAGACCCAGTACTTC.